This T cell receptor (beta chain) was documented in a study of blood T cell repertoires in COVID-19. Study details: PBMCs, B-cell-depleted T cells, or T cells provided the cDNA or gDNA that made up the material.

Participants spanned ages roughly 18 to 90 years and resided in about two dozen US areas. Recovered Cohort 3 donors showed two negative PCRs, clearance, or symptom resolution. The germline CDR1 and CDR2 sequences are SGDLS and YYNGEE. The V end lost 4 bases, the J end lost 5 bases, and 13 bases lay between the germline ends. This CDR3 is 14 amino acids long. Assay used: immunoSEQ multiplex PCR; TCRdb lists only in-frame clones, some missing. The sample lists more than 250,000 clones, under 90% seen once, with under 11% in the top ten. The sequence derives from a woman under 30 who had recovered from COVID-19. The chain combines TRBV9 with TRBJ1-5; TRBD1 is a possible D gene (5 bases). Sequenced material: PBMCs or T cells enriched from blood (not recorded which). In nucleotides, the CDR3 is TGTGCCAGCAGCCCAGAGACAGAAGATCAGCCCCAGCATTTT. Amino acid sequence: CASSPETEDQPQHF.